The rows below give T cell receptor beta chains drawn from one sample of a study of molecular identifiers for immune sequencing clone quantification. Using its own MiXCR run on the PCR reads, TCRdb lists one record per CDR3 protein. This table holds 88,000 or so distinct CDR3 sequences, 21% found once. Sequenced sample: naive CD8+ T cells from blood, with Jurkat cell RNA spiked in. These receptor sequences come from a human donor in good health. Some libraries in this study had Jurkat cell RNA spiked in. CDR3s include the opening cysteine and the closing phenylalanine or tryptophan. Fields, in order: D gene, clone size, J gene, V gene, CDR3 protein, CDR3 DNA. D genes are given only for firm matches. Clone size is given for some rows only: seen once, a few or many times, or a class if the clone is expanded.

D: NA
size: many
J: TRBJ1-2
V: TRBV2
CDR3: CASRGGSGHNYGYTF
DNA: TGTGCCAGCAGAGGGGGTTCAGGGCACAACTATGGCTACACCTTC

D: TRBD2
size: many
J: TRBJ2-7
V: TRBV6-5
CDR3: CASSYSLAGGVAYEQYF
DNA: TGTGCCAGCAGTTACTCGCTAGCGGGGGGAGTGGCCTACGAGCAGTACTTC

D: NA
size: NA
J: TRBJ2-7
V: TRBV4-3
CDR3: CASSQGTGSPYEQYF
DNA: TGCGCCAGCAGCCAAGGTACAGGGTCCCCCTACGAGCAGTACTTC

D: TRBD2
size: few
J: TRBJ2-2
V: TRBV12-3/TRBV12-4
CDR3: CASRGLGGGELFF
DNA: TGTGCCAGCAGAGGACTAGGTGGCGGGGAGCTGTTTTTT

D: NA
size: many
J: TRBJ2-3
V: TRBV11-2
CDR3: CASSLIQGAEDTQYF
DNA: TGTGCCAGCAGCTTAATCCAGGGCGCTGAAGATACGCAGTATTTT

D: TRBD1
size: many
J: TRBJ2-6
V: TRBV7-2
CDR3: CASSLRQGAAGANVLTF
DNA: TGTGCCAGCAGCTTACGGCAGGGGGCGGCTGGGGCCAACGTCCTGACTTTC

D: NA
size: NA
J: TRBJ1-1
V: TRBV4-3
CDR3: CASRPRRGDMNTEAFF
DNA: TGCGCCAGCAGACCCCGGCGGGGGGACATGAACACTGAAGCTTTCTTT

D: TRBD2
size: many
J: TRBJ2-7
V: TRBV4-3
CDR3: CASSPGTSGYEQYF
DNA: TGCGCCAGCAGCCCCGGGACTAGCGGGTACGAGCAGTACTTC

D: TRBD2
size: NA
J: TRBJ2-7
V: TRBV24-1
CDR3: CATSDHGERDYNRGQYF
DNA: TGTGCCACCAGTGATCACGGGGAACGGGACTACAACCGGGGTCAGTACTTC

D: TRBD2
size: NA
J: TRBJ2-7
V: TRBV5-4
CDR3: CASSPGTSGGEQYF
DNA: TGTGCCAGCAGCCCCGGGACTAGCGGGGGCGAGCAGTACTTC

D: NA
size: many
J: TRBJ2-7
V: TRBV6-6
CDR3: CASSEGWEQYF
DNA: TGTGCCAGCAGTGAGGGGTGGGAGCAGTACTTC

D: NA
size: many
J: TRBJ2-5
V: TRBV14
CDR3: CASSLRTWETQYF
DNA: TGTGCCAGCAGCCTACGCACTTGGGAGACCCAGTACTTC

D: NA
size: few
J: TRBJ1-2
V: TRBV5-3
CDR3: CASSLNNRGLNYGYTF
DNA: TGTGCCAGCAGCTTAAATAACCGGGGACTAAACTATGGCTACACCTTC

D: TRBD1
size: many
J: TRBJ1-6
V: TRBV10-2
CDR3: CASSESYRGDDSPLHF
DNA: TGCGCCAGCAGTGAGTCGTACAGGGGCGATGATTCACCCCTCCACTTT

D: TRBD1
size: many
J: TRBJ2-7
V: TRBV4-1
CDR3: CASSPQGELGVQYF
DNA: TGCGCCAGCAGCCCTCAGGGGGAACTGGGTGTGCAGTACTTC

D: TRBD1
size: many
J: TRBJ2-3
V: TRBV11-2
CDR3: CASSLGTGFDTQYF
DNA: TGTGCCAGCAGCTTGGGGACAGGGTTCGATACGCAGTATTTT

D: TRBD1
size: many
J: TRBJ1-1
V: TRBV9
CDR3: CASSVEQGGTEAFF
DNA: TGTGCCAGCAGCGTAGAGCAGGGGGGCACTGAAGCTTTCTTT

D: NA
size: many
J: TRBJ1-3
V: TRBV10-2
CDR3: CASSEIGGAGNTIYF
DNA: TGCGCCAGCAGTGAGATAGGAGGAGCCGGAAACACCATATATTTT

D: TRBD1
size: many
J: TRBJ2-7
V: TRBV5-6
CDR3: CASSLGGQGYYEQYF
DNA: TGTGCCAGCAGCTTGGGGGGACAGGGTTATTACGAGCAGTACTTC

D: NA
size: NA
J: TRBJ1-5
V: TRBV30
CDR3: CAWSVSVGNQPQHF
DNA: TGTGCCTGGAGTGTTTCTGTGGGCAATCAGCCCCAGCATTTT

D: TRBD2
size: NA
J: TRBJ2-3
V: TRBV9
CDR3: CASSVGGTSGRAMGDTQYF
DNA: TGTGCCAGCAGCGTAGGGGGGACTAGCGGGAGGGCCATGGGAGATACGCAGTATTTT

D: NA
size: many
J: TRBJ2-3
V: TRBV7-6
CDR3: CASSLALGTRDTQYF
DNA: TGTGCCAGCAGCTTAGCGTTAGGGACTCGCGATACGCAGTATTTT

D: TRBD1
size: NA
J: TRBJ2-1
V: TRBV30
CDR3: CAWSVYRGSYNEQFF
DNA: TGTGCCTGGAGTGTTTACAGGGGGTCCTACAATGAGCAGTTCTTC

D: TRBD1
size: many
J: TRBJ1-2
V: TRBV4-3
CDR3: CASSQDGSGGEGYTF
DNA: TGCGCCAGCAGCCAAGACGGGTCAGGGGGCGAGGGCTACACCTTC

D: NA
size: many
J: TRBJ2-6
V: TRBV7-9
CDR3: CAGDGEVWGKAANVLTF
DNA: TGTGCCGGCGATGGGGAAGTCTGGGGAAAAGCGGCCAACGTCCTGACTTTC

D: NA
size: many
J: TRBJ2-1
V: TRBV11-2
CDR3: CASSLWAPPLGENYNEQFF
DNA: TGTGCCAGCAGCTTATGGGCTCCCCCTCTAGGGGAGAACTACAATGAGCAGTTCTTC

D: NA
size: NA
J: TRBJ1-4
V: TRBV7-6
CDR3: CASSQGYTNEKLFF
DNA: TGTGCCAGCAGCCAGGGTTACACTAATGAAAAACTGTTCTTT

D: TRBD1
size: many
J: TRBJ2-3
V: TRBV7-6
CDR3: CASSLALLFAGGESTPDTQYF
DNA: TGTGCCAGCAGCTTAGCGCTTTTGTTCGCAGGGGGCGAGTCTACTCCAGATACGCAGTATTTT

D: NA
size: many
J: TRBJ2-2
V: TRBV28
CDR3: CASSLGVPTGELFF
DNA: TGTGCCAGCAGTTTGGGGGTCCCCACCGGGGAGCTGTTTTTT

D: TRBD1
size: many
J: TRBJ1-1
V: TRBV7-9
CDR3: CASSLAGTEQAFF
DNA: TGTGCCAGCAGCTTAGCCGGGACAGAGCAAGCTTTCTTT

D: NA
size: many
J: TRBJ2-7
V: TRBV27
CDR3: CASSLGPGADYEQYF
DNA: TGTGCCAGCAGTTTAGGCCCGGGGGCGGATTACGAGCAGTACTTC

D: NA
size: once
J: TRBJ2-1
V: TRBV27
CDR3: CASSLVQGLGNEQFF
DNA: TGTGCCAGCAGTTTAGTACAGGGTCTTGGAAATGAGCAGTTCTTC

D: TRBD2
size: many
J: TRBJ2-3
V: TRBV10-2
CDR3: CASNGAGGRDTQYF
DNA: TGCGCCAGCAATGGAGCGGGGGGGCGAGATACGCAGTATTTT

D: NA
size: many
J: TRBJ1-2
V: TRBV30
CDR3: CAWGDGSYGYTF
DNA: TGTGCCTGGGGGGACGGATCCTATGGCTACACCTTC

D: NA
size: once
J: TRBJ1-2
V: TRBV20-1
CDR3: CSAHDGHGYTF
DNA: TGCAGTGCCCACGATGGCCATGGCTACACCTTC

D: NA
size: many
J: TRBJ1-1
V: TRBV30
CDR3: CAWSLTISAEAFF
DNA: TGTGCCTGGAGTCTAACAATATCGGCTGAAGCTTTCTTT

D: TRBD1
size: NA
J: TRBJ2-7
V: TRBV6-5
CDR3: CASSYLGQASYEQYF
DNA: TGTGCCAGCAGTTACCTGGGACAGGCCTCCTACGAGCAGTACTTC

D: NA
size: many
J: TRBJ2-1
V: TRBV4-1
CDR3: CASSQDRSNEQFF
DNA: TGCGCCAGCAGCCAAGATCGGAGCAATGAGCAGTTCTTC

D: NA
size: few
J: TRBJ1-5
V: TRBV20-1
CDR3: CSARVETGNNQAQHF
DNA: TGCAGTGCTAGAGTTGAAACAGGGAATAATCAGGCCCAGCATTTT

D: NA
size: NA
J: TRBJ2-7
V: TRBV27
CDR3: CASSVTSIYPPYEQYF
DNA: TGTGCCAGCAGTGTAACTTCGATTTACCCGCCCTACGAGCAGTACTTC

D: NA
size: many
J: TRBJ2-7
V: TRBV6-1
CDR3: CASNLLGGSYEQYF
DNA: TGTGCCAGCAACTTACTGGGGGGATCCTACGAGCAGTACTTC

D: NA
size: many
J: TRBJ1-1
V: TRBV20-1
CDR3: CSAGRDTEAFF
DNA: TGCAGTGCGGGCAGGGACACTGAAGCTTTCTTT

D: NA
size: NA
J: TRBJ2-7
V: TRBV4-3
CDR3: CASSPESVGEQYF
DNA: TGCGCCAGCAGCCCAGAATCGGTCGGTGAGCAGTACTTC

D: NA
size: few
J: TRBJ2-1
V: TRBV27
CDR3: CASSLGGQSYNEQFF
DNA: TGTGCCAGCAGCTTAGGAGGGCAGTCCTACAATGAGCAGTTCTTC

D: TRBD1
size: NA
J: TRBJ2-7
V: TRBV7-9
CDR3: CASSPPDRYYEQYF
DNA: TGTGCCAGCAGCCCTCCGGACAGGTACTACGAGCAGTACTTC